This note documents a single TCR beta chain sequence. The V gene end was trimmed by 11 bases and the J gene end by 1 base; junction bases not matched to a gene: 20. Per the germline V gene, CDR1 is ENHRY and CDR2 is SYGVKD. The length of the CDR3 is 19 residues. Using a J-beta primer mix together with a sample-barcoded 5' primer, a second PCR was run for about 6 to 12 cycles. TCRdb ran MiXCR on the 5' RACE reads and lists one entry per CDR3 protein. The repertoire holds approximately 850,000 distinct CDR3 sequences, with more than 45% as singletons. The sample is drawn from a study of blood T cells in healthy people across ages.

The chain couples TRBV10-3 to TRBJ2-6; 7 bases are a match to TRBD1. Source material: blood. The TCR sequence derives from a man in his thirties or forties in good health. As DNA, the CDR3 is TGTGCCCCCCGTAAGCCCCCGGGACAGAACATGTCTGGGGCCAACGTCCTGACTTTC. Encoded protein: CAPRKPPGQNMSGANVLTF.